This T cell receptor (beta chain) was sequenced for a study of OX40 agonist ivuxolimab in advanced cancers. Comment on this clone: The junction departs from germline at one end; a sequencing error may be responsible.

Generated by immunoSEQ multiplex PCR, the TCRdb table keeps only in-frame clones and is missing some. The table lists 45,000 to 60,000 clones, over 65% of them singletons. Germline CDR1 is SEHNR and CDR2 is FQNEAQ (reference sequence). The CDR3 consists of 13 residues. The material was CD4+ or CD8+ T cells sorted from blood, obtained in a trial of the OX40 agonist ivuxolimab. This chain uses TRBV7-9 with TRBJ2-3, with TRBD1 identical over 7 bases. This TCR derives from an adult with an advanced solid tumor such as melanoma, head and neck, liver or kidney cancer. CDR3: CASSFETGRIWTF. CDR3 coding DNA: TGTGCCAGCAGCTTCGAGACAGGGCGGATATGGACATTT.